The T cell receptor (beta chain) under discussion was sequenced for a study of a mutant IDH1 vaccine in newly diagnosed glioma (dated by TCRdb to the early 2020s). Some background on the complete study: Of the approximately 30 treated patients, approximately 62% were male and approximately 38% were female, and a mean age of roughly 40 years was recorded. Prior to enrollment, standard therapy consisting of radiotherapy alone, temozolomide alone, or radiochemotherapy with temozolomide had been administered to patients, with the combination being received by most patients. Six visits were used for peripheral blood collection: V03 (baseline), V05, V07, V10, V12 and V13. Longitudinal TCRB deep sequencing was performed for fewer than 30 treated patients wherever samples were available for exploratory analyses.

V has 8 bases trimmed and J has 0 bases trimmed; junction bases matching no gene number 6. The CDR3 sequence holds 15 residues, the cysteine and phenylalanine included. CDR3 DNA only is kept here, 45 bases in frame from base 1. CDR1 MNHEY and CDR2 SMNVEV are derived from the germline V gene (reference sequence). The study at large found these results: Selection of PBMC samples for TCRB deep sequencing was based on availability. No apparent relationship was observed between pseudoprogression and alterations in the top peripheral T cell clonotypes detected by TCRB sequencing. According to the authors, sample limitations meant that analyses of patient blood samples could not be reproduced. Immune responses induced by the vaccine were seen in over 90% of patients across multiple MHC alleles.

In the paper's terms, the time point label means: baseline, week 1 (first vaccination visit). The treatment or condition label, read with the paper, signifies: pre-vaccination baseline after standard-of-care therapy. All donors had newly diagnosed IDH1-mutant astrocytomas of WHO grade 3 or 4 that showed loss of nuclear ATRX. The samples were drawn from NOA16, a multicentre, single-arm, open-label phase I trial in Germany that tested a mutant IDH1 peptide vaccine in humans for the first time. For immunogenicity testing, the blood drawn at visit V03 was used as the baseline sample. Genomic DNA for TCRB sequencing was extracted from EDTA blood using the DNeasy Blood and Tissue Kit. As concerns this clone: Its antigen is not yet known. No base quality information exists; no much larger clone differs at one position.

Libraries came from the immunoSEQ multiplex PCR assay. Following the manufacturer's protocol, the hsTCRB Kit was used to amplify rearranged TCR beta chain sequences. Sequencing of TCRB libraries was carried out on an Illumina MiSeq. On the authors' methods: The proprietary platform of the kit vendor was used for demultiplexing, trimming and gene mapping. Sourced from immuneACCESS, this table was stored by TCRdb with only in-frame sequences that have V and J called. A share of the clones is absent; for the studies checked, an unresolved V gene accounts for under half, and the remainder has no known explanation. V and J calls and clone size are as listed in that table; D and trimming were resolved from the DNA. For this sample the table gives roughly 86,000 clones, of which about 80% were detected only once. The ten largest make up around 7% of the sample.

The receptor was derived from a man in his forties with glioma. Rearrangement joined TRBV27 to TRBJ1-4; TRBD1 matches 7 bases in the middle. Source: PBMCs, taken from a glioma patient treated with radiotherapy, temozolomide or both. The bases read TGTGCCAGCGGGACAGTTCAGACAACTAATGAAAAACTGTTTTTT. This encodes CASGTVQTTNEKLFF.